The clone carrying this T cell receptor (beta chain) was counted a single time. Its antigen is not known. Naive CD4+ cells were CD45RA-selected; the remaining cells were memory. The data belong to a study of shared clonotypes between healthy human individuals. Findings and caveats of the study: Investigators collected only blood, and repertoires in tissues likely differ.

The germline gives CDR1 LNHDA, CDR2 SQIVND (reference sequence). The V end was cut by 11 bases, the J end by 14 bases, with 21 bases between. CDR3 length: 11 residues. For every subset, genomic DNA was evenly distributed across several immunoSEQ plates. The method was immunoSEQ multiplex PCR; TCRdb's version includes in-frame clones alone and lacks a portion of them. The table shows approximately 2.3 million clones, with 85% to 95% occurring only once. The rearrangement joins TRBV19 to TRBJ1-2; no clear D gene. Material for sequencing was naive CD4+ T cells from PBMCs. The sample's subset: CD45RA+ positively selected. The sequence was obtained from a man younger than 35 in good health. Some clones in this sample may be carry-over from other donors' samples. Here the CDR3 reads CAGRGVWGWTF. In nucleotides, the CDR3 is TGTGCCGGGCGCGGAGTTTGGGGATGGACCTTC.